A single sample gave rise to the 8 T cell receptor beta chains below, sequenced in a study of cytomegalovirus exposure and HLA in healthy donors. A multiplex PCR was run with 60 Vbeta primers and 13 Jbeta primers. Data came from immunoSEQ multiplex PCR; TCRdb stores just in-frame clones and leaves some out. The repertoire consists of about 140,000 clones, with 76% occurring once and the leading ten covering approximately 3%. The sequenced material came from PBMCs. These receptors came from a male donor in good health and CMV-seronegative.

This chain joins TRBV2 and TRBJ2-7; unclear D gene. The V end was cut by 5 bases, the J end by 2 bases, with 16 bases between. The CDR3 is 15 residues long. The germline gives CDR1 SNHLY, CDR2 FYNNEI. CDR3 region: CASSPTDGDAYEQYF. The CDR3 DNA reads TGTGCCAGCAGTCCCACAGACGGTGATGCCTACGAGCAGTACTTC.

The CDR3 coding sequence is TGTGCCAGCAGCCAGACAGGGAGTAACTATGGCTACACCTTC. Translated, it gives CASSQTGSNYGYTF. This chain connects TRBV27 to TRBJ1-2; 7 bases fit TRBD1. This CDR3 is built from 14 residues. CDR1 is MNHEY, CDR2 SMNVEV, per germline (reference sequence). V shed 6 bases, J shed 1 base, and the junction held 5 bases outside the gene matches.

The rearrangement links TRBV7-2 to TRBJ2-7; D is perhaps TRBD1 (6 bases). CDR3 length: 14 amino acids. V was shortened by 4 bases and J by 2 bases, with 12 bases between the two germline ends. Germline loops: CDR1 SGHTA, CDR2 FQGNSA. The CDR3 sequence: CASSSLGQPYEQYF. The CDR3 region has the DNA TGTGCCAGCAGCTCCCTCGGACAGCCCTACGAGCAGTACTTC.

The J gene is TRBJ2-7, the V gene TRBV12-5; unclear D gene. Germline V lookup: CDR1 LGHNT, CDR2 FRNRAP. The V and J ends lost 2 bases and 0 bases respectively, with 8 bases between them. The CDR3 has 14 amino acids. The CDR3 bases are TGTGCTAGTGGTTTGTTTCCTTTCTCCTACGAGCAGTACTTC. It is translated as CASGLFPFSYEQYF. The variable domain in full, with the rest retrieved from reference TRBV12-5 and TRBJ2-7, is DARVTQTPRHKVTEMGQEVTMRCQPILGHNTVFWYRQTMMQGLELLAYFRNRAPLDDSGMPKDRFSAEMPDATLATLKIQPSEPRDSAVYFCASGLFPFSYEQYFGPGTRLTVT.

In DNA, the CDR3 is TGTGCCAGCAGGGCCTCCTCGGAGTTTTATGGCTACACCTTC. As protein: CASRASSEFYGYTF. The genes are TRBV28 and TRBJ1-2, with unresolved D. The germline CDR1 and CDR2 sequences are MDHEN and SYDVKM. The V gene lost 6 bases and the J gene lost 5 bases, with 16 bases spanning the gap. CDR3 length equals 14 residues.

CDR3 residues: CASSLAAWGRVDGYTF. CDR3 nucleotide sequence: TGTGCCAGCAGCTTAGCTGCCTGGGGGCGGGTCGATGGCTACACCTTC. The chain employs TRBV7-8 and TRBJ1-2; D might be TRBD1 (6 bases). The CDR3 consists of 16 residues. Germline CDR1 is SGHVS and CDR2 is FQNEAQ. Deletions cut 0 bases from V and 6 bases from J, with 17 bases between.

V usage is TRBV7-2 and J usage is TRBJ2-3; 12 bases match TRBD2. The CDR3 is 19 residues long. Germline CDR1 reads SGHTA; CDR2 reads FQGNSA. With 0 bases clipped from V and 4 bases from J, the junction kept 11 bases outside the gene matches. CDR3 region: CASSLAPIPGLAGSDTQYF. In DNA form, the CDR3 reads TGTGCCAGCAGCTTAGCGCCCATACCGGGACTAGCGGGTTCAGATACGCAGTATTTT.

The CDR3 is CASSPPGQDLGGGEAFF. CDR3 DNA sequence: TGTGCCAGCTCACCTCCGGGACAGGACCTGGGAGGGGGTGAAGCTTTCTTT. J is TRBJ1-1 and V is TRBV18; 8 nucleotides agree with TRBD1. The germline V gene has CDR1 KGHSH and CDR2 LQKENI. CDR3 length equals 17 residues. V shed 3 bases and J 7 bases; nucleotides not matched to a gene: 16.